This T cell receptor (beta chain) was captured in a study of cytomegalovirus exposure and HLA in healthy donors. Findings and caveats of the study: Earlier findings revealed that most TCR beta V segments proved productive either about 87% or about 30% of the time. Sequencing likely produced, as an artifact, a cluster of highly shared sequence variants. Many donors shared some public TCRs, even though most TCR sequences were rare. Specificity for CMV antigens was confirmed in vitro for three of the CMV-associated chains.

With respect to this clone: Its antigen is not identified.

Primers: 60 Vbeta forward and 13 Jbeta reverse. TCRdb keeps only in-frame clones here, not all; method: immunoSEQ multiplex PCR. The repertoire holds 65,000 to 100,000 clones, with around 79% as singletons. With 4 bases clipped from V and 8 bases from J, the junction kept 10 bases outside the gene matches. From germline, CDR1 is SGHRS and CDR2 YFSETQ. The CDR3 contains 16 residues. The chain joins TRBV5-1 to TRBJ2-1; 12 nucleotides align to TRBD1. This receptor was identified in a female donor in good health and CMV-seronegative. Sample: PBMCs. The chain's CDR3 is CASSRVPGQGAHEQFF. The DNA of the CDR3 is TGCGCCAGCAGCAGAGTCCCGGGACAGGGGGCTCATGAGCAGTTCTTC.